Each of the 5 T cell receptor beta chains below was sequenced from the same sample in a study of T cell responses to AZD1222 COVID-19 vaccine. Sequencing used immunoSEQ multiplex PCR; TCRdb keeps in-frame clones, though not all of them. The sample comprises 150,000 to 200,000 clones, approximately 92% of which are singletons, and roughly a tenth rests with the top ten. This specimen was peripheral blood, taken on day 0 of AZD1222 vaccination. The receptors originated from an adult in good health.

This chain links TRBV27 with TRBJ2-7; 7 bases agree with TRBD1. CDR1 and CDR2 from the germline V gene are MNHEY and SMNVEV (reference sequence). This CDR3 is built from 13 residues. The J segment lost 3 bases and the V segment lost 6 bases, leaving 5 bases of the junction unmatched. The CDR3 loop reads CASSPRGLYEQYF. CDR3 bases: TGTGCCAGCAGCCCTAGGGGGCTCTACGAGCAGTACTTC.

The rearrangement joins TRBV18 to TRBJ2-1; D gene ambiguous. Trimming stripped 1 base from V and 1 base from J, with 14 bases between. There are 17 residues in the CDR3. In germline, CDR1 is KGHSH, CDR2 LQKENI. CDR3 amino acids: CASSPREAAWSYNEQFF. The CDR3 bases are TGTGCCAGCTCACCACGAGAGGCGGCCTGGTCCTACAATGAGCAGTTCTTC.

The rearrangement joins TRBV4-1 to TRBJ2-1, with 7 bases fitting TRBD2. J gave up 0 bases and V 0 bases, and 8 bases lay outside the gene matches. Germline CDR1 reads MGHRA; CDR2 reads YSYEKL. This CDR3 is 18 amino acids long. This CDR3 reads CASSQDRVRGSSYNEQFF. CDR3 bases: TGCGCCAGCAGCCAAGATAGGGTGCGGGGGTCCTCCTACAATGAGCAGTTCTTC.

The chain couples TRBV25-1 to TRBJ1-4, with 8 bases identical to TRBD1. The germline V gene has CDR1 MGHDK and CDR2 SYGVNS. Trimming removed 3 bases from V and 8 bases from J; junction bases left unmatched: 2. CDR3 length equals 13 residues. The CDR3, as DNA: TGTGCCAGCAGTGATCGGACAGGGGAAAAACTGTTTTTT. Translation: CASSDRTGEKLFF.

CDR3 sequence reads: CASSETTNTGELFF. The CDR3 nucleotides read TGTGCCAGCAGTGAAACCACGAACACCGGGGAGCTGTTTTTT. The rearrangement links TRBV6-1 to TRBJ2-2; D is undetermined. CDR3 length: 14 amino acids. The V gene lost 2 bases and the J gene lost 0 bases, with 4 bases spanning the gap. Germline CDR1 is MNHNS and CDR2 is SASEGT.